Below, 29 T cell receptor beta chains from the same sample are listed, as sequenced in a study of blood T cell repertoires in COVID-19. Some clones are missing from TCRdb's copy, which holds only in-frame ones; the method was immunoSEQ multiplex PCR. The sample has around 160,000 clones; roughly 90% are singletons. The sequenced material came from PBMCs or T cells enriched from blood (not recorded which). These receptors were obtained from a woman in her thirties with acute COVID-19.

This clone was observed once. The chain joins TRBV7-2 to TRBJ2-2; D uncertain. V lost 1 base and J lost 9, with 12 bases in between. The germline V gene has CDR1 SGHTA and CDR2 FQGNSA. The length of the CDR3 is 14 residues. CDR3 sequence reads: CASSLDRSRRELFF. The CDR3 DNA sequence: TGTGCCAGCAGCTTAGACCGGAGCCGGCGGGAGCTGTTTTTT. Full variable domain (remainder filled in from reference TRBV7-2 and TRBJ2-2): GAGVSQSPSNKVTEKGKDVELRCDPISGHTALYWYRQSLGQGLEFLIYFQGNSAPDKSGLPSDRFSAERTGGSVSTLTIQRTQQEDSAVYLCASSLDRSRRELFFGEGSRLTVL.

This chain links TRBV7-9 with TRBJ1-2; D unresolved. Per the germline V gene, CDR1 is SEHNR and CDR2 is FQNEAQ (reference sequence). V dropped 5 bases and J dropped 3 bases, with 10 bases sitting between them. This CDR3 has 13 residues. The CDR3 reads CASSTQEYYGYTF. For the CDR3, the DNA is TGTGCCAGCAGCACCCAGGAATACTATGGCTACACCTTC. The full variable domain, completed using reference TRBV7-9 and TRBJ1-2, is DTGVSQNPRHKITKRGQNVTFRCDPISEHNRLYWYRQTLGQGPEFLTYFQNEAQLEKSRLLSDRFSAERPKGSFSTLEIQRTEQGDSAMYLCASSTQEYYGYTFGSGTRLTVV.

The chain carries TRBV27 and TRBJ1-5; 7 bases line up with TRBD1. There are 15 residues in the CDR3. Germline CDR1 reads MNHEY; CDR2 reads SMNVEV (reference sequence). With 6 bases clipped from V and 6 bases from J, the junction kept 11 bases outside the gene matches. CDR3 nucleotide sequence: TGTGCCAGCAGCCCGACAGGGACCGTCAGTCAGCCCCAGCATTTT. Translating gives CASSPTGTVSQPQHF.

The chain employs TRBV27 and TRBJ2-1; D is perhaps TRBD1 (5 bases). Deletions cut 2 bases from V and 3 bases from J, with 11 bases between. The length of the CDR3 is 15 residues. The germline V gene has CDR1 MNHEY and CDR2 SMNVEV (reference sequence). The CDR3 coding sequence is TGTGCCAGCAGTTTAAAGGGGTTAGGCTACAATGAGCAGTTCTTC. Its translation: CASSLKGLGYNEQFF.

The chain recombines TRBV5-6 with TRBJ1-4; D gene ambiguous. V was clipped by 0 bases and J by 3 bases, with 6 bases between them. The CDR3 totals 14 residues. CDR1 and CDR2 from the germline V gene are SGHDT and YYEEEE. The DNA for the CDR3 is TGTGCCAGCAGCTTGGGACAACCTAATGAAAAACTGTTTTTT. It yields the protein CASSLGQPNEKLFF.

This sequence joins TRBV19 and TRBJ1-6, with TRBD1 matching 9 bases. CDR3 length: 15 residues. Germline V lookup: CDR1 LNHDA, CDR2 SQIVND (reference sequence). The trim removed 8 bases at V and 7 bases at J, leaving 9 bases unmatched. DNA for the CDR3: TGTGCCAGTCGACGGGACAGGGAAAAGAATTCACCCCTCCACTTT. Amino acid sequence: CASRRDREKNSPLHF.

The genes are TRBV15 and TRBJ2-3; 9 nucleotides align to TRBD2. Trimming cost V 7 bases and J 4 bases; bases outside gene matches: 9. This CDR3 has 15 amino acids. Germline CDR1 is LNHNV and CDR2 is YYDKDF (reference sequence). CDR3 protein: CATNTGTSWSDTQYF. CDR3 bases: TGTGCCACCAACACCGGGACTAGCTGGTCAGATACGCAGTATTTT.

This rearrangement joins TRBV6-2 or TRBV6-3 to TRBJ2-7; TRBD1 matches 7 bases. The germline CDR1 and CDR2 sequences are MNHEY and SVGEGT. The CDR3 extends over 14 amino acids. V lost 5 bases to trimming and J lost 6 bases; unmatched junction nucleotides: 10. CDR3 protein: CASSNRGPEGEQYF. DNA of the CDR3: TGTGCCAGCAGTAACAGGGGCCCTGAAGGCGAGCAGTACTTC.

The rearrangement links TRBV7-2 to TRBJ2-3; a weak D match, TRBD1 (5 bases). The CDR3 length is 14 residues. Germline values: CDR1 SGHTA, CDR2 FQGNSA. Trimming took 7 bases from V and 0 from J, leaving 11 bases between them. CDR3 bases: TGTGCCAGCAAACAGGCGCTTAGCACAGATACGCAGTATTTT. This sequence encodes CASKQALSTDTQYF.

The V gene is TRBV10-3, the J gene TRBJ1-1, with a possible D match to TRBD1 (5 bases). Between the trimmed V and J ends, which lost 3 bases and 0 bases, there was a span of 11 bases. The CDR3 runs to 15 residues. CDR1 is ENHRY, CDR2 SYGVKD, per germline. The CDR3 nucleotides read TGTGCCATCAGTGATCCCAGGGTTCTGAACACTGAAGCTTTCTTT. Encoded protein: CAISDPRVLNTEAFF.

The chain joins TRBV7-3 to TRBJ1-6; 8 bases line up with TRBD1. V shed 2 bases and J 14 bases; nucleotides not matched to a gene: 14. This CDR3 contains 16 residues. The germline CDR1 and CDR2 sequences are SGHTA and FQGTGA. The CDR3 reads CASSLFGQGTNSALHF. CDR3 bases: TGTGCCAGCAGCTTATTCGGACAGGGTACCAATTCGGCCCTCCACTTT.

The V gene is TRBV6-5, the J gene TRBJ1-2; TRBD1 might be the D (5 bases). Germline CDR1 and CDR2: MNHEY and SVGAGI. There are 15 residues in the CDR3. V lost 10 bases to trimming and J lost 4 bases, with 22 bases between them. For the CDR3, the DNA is TGTGCCACAGTACCGTTGGGCGGGGACGGCTATGGCTACACCTTC. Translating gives CATVPLGGDGYGYTF.

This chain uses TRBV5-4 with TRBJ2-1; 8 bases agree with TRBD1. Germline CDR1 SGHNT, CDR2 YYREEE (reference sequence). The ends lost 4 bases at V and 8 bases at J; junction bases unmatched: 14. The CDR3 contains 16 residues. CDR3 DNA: TGTGCCAGCAGCGCCTATCAGGGGGCGAGCTTGGATGAGCAGTTCTTC. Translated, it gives CASSAYQGASLDEQFF. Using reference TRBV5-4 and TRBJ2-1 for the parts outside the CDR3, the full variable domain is ETGVTQSPTHLIKTRGQQVTLRCSSQSGHNTVSWYQQALGQGPQFIFQYYREEENGRGNFPPRFSGLQFPNYSSELNVNALELDDSALYLCASSAYQGASLDEQFFGPGTRLTVL.

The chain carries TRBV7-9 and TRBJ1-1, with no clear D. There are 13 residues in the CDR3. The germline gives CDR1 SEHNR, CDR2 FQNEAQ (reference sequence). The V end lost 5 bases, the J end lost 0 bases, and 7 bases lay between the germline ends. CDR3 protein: CASSPPMNTEAFF. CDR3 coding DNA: TGTGCCAGCAGCCCGCCTATGAACACTGAAGCTTTCTTT.

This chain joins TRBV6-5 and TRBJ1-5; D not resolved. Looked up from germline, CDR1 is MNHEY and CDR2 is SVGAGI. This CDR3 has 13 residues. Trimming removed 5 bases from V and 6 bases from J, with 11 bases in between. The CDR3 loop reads CASSMGSGQPQHF. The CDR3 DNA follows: TGTGCCAGCAGTATGGGTTCGGGTCAGCCCCAGCATTTT.

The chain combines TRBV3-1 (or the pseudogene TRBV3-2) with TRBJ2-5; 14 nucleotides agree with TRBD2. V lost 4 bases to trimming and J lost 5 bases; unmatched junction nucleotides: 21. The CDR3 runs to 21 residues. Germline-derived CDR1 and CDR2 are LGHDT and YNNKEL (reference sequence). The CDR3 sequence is CASSPTPGLAGVWGRVETQYF. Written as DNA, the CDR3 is TGTGCCAGCAGCCCAACCCCGGGACTAGCGGGAGTTTGGGGGAGGGTTGAGACCCAGTACTTC.

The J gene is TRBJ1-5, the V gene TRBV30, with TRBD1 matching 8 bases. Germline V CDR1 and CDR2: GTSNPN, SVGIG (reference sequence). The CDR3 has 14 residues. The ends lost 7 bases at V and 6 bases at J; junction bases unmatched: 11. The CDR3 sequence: CASTSGQGSQPQHF. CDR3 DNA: TGTGCCTCCACGAGTGGACAGGGATCTCAGCCCCAGCATTTT.

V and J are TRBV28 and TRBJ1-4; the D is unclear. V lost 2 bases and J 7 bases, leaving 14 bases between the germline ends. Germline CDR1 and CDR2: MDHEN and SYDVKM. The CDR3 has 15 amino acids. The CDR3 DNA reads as TGTGCCAGCAGTTTACTCGCGGGGTCTGGTGAAAAACTGTTTTTT. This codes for CASSLLAGSGEKLFF.

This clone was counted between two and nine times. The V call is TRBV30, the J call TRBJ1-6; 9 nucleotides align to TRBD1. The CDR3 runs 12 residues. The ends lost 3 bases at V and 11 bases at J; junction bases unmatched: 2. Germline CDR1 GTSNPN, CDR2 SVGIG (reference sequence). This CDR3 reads CAWRGQGAPLHF. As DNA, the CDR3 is TGTGCCTGGAGGGGACAGGGCGCACCCCTCCACTTT.

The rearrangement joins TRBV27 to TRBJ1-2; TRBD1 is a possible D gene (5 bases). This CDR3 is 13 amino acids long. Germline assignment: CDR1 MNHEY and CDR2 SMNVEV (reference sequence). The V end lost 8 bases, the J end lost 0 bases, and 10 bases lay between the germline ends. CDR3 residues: CASRDLANYGYTF. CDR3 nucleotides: TGTGCCAGCCGGGACTTAGCTAACTATGGCTACACCTTC.

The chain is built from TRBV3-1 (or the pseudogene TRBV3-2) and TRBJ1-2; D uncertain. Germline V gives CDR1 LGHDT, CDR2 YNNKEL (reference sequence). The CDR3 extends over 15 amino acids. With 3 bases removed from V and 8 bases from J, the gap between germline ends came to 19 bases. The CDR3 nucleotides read TGTGCCAGCAGCCATAGGACTCCCACTGAGGAGGGCTACACCTTC. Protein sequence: CASSHRTPTEEGYTF.

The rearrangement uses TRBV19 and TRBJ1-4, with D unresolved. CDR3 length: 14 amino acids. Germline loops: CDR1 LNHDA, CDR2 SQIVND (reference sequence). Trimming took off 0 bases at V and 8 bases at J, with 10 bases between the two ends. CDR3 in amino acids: CASSIDGEDEKLFF. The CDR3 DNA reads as TGTGCCAGTAGTATAGATGGGGAGGACGAAAAACTGTTTTTT.

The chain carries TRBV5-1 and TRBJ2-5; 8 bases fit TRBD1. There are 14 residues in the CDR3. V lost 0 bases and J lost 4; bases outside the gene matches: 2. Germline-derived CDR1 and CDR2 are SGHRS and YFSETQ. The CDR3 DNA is TGCGCCAGCAGCTTGGTAGGACAGGGAGAGACCCAGTACTTC. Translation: CASSLVGQGETQYF.

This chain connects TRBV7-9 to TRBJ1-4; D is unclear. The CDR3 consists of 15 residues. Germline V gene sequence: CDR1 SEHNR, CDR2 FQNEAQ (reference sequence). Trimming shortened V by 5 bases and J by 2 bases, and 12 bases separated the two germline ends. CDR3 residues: CASSLGGGTNEKLFF. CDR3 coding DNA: TGTGCCAGCAGCCTAGGAGGCGGGACTAATGAAAAACTGTTTTTT.

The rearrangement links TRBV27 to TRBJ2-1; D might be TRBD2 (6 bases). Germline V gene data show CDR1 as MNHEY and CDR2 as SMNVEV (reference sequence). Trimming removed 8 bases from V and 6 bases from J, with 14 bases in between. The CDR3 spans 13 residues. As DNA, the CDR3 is TGTGCCAGCGGACTAATCGGTAGCAATGAGCAGTTCTTC. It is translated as CASGLIGSNEQFF.

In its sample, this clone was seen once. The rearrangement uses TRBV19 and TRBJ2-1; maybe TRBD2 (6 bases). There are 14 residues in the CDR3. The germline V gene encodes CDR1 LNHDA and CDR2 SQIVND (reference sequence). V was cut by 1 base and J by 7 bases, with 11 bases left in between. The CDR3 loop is CASSIVNGRNEQFF. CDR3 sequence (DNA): TGTGCCAGTAGTATAGTGAACGGGAGAAATGAGCAGTTCTTC.

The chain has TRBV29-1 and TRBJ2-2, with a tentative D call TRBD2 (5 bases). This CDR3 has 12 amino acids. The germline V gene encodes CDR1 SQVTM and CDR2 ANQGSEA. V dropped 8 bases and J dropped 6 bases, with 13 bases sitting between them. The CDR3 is CSTDAGPGELFF. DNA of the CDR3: TGCAGCACGGACGCGGGTCCCGGGGAGCTGTTTTTT.

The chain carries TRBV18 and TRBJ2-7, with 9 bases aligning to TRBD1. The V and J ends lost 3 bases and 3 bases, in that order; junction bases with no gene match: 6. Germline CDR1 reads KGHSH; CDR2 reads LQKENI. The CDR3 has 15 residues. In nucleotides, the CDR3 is TGTGCCAGCTCACCGGGACAGGGAGGGTACTACGAGCAGTACTTC. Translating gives CASSPGQGGYYEQYF.

This CDR3 is CASTLKTGGNTEAFF. DNA of the CDR3: TGTGCCAGCACCCTGAAGACAGGGGGGAACACTGAAGCTTTCTTT. The chain is built from TRBV7-9 and TRBJ1-1; 9 bases line up with TRBD1. This CDR3 is 15 amino acids long. J was trimmed by 1 base and V by 7 bases; bases with no gene match: 7. From germline, CDR1 is SEHNR and CDR2 FQNEAQ (reference sequence).